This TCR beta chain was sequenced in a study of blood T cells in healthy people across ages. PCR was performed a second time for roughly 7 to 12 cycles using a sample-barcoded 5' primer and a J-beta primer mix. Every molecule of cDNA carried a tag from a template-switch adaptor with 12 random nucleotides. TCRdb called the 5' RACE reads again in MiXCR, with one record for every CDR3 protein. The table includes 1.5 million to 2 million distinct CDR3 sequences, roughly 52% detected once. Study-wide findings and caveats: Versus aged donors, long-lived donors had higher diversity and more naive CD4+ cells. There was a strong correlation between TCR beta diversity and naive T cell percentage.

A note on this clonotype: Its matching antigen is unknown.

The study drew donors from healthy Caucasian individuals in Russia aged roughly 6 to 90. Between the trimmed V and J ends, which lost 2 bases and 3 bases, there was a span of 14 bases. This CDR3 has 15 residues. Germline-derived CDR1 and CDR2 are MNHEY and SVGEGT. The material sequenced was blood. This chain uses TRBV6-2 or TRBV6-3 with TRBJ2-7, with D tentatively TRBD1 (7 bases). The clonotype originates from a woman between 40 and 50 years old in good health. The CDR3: CASSYVAGTVYEQYF. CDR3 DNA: TGTGCCAGCAGTTACGTCGCGGGGACAGTCTACGAGCAGTACTTC.